This T cell receptor beta chain was identified in a study of PD-1 blockade in classical Hodgkin lymphoma. As for the study in general: Intravenous delivery of nivolumab at 3 mg/kg to patients occurred every 2 weeks. Findings and limits, study-wide: Complete responders possessed baseline diversity comparable to newly diagnosed patients. Reported findings placed baseline TCR diversity lower in newly diagnosed patients (compared with healthy donors). A significant rise in TCR diversity was seen by C4D1 for CD4+ cells but not for CD8+ cells.

Each of the patients experienced relapse following autologous stem cell transplantation, and their brentuximab vedotin exposure differed. Applied to thawed PBMCs, magnetic negative selection was the method used to isolate CD8+ T cells. Generated by immunoSEQ multiplex PCR, the TCRdb table keeps only in-frame clones and is missing some. The sample has 9,500 to 12,000 clones, roughly 83% seen once. For this clone: Its antigen is still unknown.

Germline CDR1 MNHEY, CDR2 SVGAGI. The ends lost 6 bases at V and 6 bases at J; junction bases unmatched: 5. This CDR3 region has 14 residues. Specimen: CD8+ T cells from blood, collected at baseline. The genes are TRBV6-5 and TRBJ2-7; 13 bases match TRBD2. The origin of this receptor is a human donor with classical Hodgkin lymphoma. The DNA of the CDR3 is TGTGCCAGCAGACCCGGACTAGCGGGAGTCGAGCAGTACTTC. Amino acid sequence: CASRPGLAGVEQYF.